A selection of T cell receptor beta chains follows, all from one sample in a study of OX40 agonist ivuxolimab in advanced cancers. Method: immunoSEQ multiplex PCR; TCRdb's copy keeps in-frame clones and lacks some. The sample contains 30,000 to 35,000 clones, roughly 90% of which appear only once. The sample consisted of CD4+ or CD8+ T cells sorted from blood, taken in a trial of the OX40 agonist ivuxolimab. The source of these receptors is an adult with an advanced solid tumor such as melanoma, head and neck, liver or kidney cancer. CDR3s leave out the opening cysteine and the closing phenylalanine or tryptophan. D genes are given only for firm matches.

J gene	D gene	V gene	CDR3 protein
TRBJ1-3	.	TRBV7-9	ASSPPGTASGNTIY
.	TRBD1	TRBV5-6	ASSSLRQGPYEQY
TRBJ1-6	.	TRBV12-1	ASSGLPGFYNSPLH
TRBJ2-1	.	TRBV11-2	ASMSGPNNEQF
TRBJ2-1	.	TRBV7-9	ASSIHQGNEQF
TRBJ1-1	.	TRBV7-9	ASSRTADEAF
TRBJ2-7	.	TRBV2	ASPRDRISLYEQY
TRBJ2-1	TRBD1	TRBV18	ASSPGDSYNEQF
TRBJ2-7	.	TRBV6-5	ASSYDTAYEQY
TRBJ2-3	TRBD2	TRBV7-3	ASSRGLAGTDTQY
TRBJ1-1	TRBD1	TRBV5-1	ASSWTGTDPEAF
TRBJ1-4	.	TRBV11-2	ASSLWGHRDTEKLF
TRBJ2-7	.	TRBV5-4	ATATGTHYEQY
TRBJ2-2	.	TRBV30	AWSVIRTGELF
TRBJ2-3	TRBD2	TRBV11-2	ASSLTSGRGGTDTQY
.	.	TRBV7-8	ASSLGGRAEQY
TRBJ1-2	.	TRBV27	ASSSLGPRYGYT
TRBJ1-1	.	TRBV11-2	ASSLERAEAF
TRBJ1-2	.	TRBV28	ASRGLLEAGVSYT
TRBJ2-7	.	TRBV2	ASMRGAEYVYEQY
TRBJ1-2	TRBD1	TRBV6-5	ASRTQGNGYT
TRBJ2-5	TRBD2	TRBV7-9	ASSESPGLEISQY
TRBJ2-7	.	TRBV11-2	ASSLASLAGEQY
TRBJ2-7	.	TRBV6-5	ASSYGGGNEQY
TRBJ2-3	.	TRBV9	ASSVENPTDTQY
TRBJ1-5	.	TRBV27	ASSPQGVGNQPQH
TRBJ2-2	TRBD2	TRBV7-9	ASSWYTSGNTGELF
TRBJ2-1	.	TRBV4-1	ASSPLGLSNEQF
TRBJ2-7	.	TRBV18	ASSRRLDRSYEQY
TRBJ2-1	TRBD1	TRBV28	ASSYGETGANEQF
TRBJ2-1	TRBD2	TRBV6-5	ASKVAGGGNEQF
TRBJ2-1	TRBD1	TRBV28	ASSFSRQGVSYNEQF
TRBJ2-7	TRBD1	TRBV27	ASSPGQGFYEQY